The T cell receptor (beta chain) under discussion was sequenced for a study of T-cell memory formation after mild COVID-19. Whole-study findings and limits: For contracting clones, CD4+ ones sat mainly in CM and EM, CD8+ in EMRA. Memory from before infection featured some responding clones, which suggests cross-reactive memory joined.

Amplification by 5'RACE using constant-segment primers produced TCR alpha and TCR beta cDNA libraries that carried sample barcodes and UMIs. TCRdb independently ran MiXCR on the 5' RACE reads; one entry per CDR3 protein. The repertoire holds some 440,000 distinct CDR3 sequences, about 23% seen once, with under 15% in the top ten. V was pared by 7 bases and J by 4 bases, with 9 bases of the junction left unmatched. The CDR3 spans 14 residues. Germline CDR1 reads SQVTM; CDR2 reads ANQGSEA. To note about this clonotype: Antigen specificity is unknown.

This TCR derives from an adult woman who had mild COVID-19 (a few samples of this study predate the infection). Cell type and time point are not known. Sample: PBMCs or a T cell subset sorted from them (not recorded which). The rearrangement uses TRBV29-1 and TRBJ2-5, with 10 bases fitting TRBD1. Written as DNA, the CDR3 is TGCAGCGCACTGAGACAGGGGGCTGGAGAGACCCAGTACTTC. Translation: CSALRQGAGETQYF.